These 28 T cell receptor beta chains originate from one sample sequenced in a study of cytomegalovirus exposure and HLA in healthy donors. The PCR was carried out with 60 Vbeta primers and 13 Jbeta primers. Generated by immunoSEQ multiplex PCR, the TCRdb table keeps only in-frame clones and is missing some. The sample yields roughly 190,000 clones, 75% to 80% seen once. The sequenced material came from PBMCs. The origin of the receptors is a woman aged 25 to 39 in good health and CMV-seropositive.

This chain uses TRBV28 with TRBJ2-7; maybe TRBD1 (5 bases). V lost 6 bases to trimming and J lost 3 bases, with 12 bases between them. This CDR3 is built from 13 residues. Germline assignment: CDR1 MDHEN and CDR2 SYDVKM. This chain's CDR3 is CASSSQGIYEQYF. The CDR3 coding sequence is TGTGCCAGCAGCTCCCAGGGCATCTACGAGCAGTACTTC.

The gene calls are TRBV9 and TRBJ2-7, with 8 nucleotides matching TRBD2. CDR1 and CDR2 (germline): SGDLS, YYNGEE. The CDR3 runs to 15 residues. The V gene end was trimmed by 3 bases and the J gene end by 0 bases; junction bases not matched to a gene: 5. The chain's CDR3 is CASSAASGSSYEQYF. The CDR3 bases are TGTGCCAGCAGCGCCGCCAGCGGGAGCTCCTACGAGCAGTACTTC.

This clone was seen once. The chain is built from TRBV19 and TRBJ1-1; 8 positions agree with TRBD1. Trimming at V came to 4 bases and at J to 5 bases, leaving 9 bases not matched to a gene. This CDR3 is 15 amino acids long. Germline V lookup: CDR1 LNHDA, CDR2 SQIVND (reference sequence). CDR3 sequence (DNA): TGTGCCAGTAGTACCAAGACAGGGGTCGAAACTGAAGCTTTCTTT. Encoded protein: CASSTKTGVETEAFF.

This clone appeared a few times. CDR3 sequence (DNA): TGTGCCAGCAGCCAACAGGGGCACAATCAGCCCCAGCATTTT. This translates into CASSQQGHNQPQHF. This chain uses TRBV7-2 with TRBJ1-5, with TRBD1 identical over 7 bases. The CDR3 has 14 residues. Trimming at V came to 5 bases and at J to 3 bases, leaving 4 bases not matched to a gene. Per germline, CDR1 SGHTA and CDR2 FQGNSA.

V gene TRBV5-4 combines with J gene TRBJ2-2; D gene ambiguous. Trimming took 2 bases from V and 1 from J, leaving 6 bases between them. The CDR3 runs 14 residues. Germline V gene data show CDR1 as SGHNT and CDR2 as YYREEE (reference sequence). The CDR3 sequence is CASSFQRNTGELFF. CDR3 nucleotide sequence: TGTGCCAGCAGCTTCCAGCGGAACACCGGGGAGCTGTTTTTT.

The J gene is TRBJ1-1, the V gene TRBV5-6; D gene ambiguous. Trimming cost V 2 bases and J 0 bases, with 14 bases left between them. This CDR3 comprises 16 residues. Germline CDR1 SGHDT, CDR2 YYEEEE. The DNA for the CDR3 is TGTGCCAGCAGCTTCGCCGGGGAGAGCATGAACACTGAAGCTTTCTTT. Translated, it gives CASSFAGESMNTEAFF. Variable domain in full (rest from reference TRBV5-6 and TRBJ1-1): DAGVTQSPTHLIKTRGQQVTLRCSPKSGHDTVSWYQQALGQGPQFIFQYYEEEERQRGNFPDRFSGHQFPNYSSELNVNALLLGDSALYLCASSFAGESMNTEAFFGQGTRLTVV.

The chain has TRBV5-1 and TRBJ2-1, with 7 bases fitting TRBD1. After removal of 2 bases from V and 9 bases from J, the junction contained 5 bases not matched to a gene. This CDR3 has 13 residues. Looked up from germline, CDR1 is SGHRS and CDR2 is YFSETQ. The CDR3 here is CASSFGDSSEQFF. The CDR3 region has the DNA TGCGCCAGCAGCTTTGGGGACAGTAGTGAGCAGTTCTTC. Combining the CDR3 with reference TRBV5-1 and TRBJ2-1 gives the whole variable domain KAGVTQTPRYLIKTRGQQVTLSCSPISGHRSVSWYQQTPGQGLQFLFEYFSETQRNKGNFPGRFSGRQFSNSRSEMNVSTLELGDSALYLCASSFGDSSEQFFGPGTRLTVL.

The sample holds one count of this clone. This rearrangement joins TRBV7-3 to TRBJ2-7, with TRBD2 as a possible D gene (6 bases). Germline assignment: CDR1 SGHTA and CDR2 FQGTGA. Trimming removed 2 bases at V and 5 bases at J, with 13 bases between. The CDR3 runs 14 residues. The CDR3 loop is CASSLSPGENEQYF. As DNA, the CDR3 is TGTGCCAGCAGCTTATCCCCGGGAGAGAACGAGCAGTACTTC.

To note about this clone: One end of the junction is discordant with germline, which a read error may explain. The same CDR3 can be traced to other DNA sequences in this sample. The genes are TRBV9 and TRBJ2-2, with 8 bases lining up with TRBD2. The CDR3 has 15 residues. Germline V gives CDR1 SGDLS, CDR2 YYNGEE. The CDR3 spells CASSRSGSDTGELFF. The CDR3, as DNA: TGTGCCAGCAGTCGCAGCGGGAGCGACACTGGGGAGCTGTTTTTT.

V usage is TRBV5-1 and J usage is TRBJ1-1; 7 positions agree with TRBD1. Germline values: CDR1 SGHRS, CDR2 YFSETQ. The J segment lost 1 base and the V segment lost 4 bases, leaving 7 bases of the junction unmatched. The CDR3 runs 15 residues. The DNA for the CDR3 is TGCGCCAGCAGCCTGGAGGGGGCTTCGAACACTGAAGCTTTCTTT. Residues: CASSLEGASNTEAFF. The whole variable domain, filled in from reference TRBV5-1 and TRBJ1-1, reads KAGVTQTPRYLIKTRGQQVTLSCSPISGHRSVSWYQQTPGQGLQFLFEYFSETQRNKGNFPGRFSGRQFSNSRSEMNVSTLELGDSALYLCASSLEGASNTEAFFGQGTRLTVV.

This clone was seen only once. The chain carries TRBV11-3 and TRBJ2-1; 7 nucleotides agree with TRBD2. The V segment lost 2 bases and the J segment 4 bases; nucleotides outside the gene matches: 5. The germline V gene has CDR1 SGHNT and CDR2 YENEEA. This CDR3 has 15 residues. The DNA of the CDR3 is TGTGCCAGCAGCTTACATAGCGGGCATTACAATGAGCAGTTCTTC. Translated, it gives CASSLHSGHYNEQFF.

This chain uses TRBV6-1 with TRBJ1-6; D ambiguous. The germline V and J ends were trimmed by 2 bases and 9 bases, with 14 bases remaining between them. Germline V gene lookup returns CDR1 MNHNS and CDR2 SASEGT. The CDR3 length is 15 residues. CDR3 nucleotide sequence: TGTGCCAGCAGTGAACTAGAGGAGGCCTCTTCACCCCTCCACTTT. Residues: CASSELEEASSPLHF.

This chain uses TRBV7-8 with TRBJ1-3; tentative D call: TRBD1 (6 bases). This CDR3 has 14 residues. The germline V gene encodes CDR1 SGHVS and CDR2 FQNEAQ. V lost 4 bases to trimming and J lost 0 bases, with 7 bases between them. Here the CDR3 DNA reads TGTGCCAGCAGCTGGACAGCCTCTGGAAACACCATATATTTT. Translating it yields CASSWTASGNTIYF.

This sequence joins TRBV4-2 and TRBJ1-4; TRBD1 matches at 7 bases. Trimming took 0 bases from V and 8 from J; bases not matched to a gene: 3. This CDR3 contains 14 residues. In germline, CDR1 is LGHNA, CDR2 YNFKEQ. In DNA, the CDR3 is TGTGCCAGCAGCCAAGATCCGGGACAGGAAAAACTGTTTTTT. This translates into CASSQDPGQEKLFF.

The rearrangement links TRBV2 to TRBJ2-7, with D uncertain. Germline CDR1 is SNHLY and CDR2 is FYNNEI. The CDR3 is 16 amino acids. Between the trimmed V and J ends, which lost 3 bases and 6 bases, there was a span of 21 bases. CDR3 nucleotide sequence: TGTGCCAGCAGTGAGCCCCGCCTGTGGCAGTTTTTCGAGCAGTACTTC. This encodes CASSEPRLWQFFEQYF.

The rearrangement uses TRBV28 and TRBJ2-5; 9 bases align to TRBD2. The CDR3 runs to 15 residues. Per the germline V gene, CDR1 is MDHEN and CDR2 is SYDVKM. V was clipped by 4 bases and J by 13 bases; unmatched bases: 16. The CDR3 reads CASSSQAGGGRPPYF. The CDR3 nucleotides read TGTGCCAGCAGTTCTCAGGCGGGAGGGGGACGCCCCCCGTACTTC.

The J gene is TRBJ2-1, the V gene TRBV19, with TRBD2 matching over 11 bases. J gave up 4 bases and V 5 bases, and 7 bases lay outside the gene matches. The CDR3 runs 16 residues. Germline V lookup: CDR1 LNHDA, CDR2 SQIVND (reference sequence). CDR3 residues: CASSWLAGGNYNEQFF. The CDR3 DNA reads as TGTGCCAGTAGTTGGCTAGCGGGGGGCAATTACAATGAGCAGTTCTTC. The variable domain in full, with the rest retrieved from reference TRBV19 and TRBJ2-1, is DGGITQSPKYLFRKEGQNVTLSCEQNLNHDAMYWYRQDPGQGLRLIYYSQIVNDFQKGDIAEGYSVSREKKESFPLTVTSAQKNPTAFYLCASSWLAGGNYNEQFFGPGTRLTVL.

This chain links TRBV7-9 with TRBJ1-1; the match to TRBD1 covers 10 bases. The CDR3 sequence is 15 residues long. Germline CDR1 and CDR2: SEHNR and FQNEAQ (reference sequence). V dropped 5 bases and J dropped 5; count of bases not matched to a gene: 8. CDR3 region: CASSGRDRGVTEAFF. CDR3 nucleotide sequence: TGTGCCAGCAGCGGACGGGACAGGGGAGTAACTGAAGCTTTCTTT.

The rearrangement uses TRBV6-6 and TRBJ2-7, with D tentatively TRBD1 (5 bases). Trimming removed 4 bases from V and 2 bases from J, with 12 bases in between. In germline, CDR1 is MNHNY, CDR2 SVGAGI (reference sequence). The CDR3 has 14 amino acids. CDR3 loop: CASSSPRAAYEQYF. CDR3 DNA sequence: TGTGCCAGCAGTTCCCCCAGGGCAGCCTACGAGCAGTACTTC.

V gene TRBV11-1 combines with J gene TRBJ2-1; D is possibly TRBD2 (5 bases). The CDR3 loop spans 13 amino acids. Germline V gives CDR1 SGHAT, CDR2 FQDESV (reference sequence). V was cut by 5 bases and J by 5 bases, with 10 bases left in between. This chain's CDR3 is CASSRGLNNEQFF. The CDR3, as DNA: TGTGCCAGCAGCCGTGGACTCAACAATGAGCAGTTCTTC.

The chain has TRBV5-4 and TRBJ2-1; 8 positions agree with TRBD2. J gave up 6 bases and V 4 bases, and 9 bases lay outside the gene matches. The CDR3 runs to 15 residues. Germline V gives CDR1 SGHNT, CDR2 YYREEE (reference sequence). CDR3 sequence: CASSAGTRAPNEQFF. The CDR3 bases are TGTGCCAGCAGCGCGGGGACTAGAGCTCCCAATGAGCAGTTCTTC. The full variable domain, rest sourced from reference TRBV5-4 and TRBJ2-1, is ETGVTQSPTHLIKTRGQQVTLRCSSQSGHNTVSWYQQALGQGPQFIFQYYREEENGRGNFPPRFSGLQFPNYSSELNVNALELDDSALYLCASSAGTRAPNEQFFGPGTRLTVL.

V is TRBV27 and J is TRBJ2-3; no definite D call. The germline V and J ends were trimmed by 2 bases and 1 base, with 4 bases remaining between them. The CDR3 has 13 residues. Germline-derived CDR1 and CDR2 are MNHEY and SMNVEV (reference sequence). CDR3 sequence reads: CASSLRGTDTQYF. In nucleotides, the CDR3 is TGTGCCAGCAGTTTAAGAGGCACAGATACGCAGTATTTT.

The CDR3 loop is CAWDRDMNTEAFF. The DNA of the CDR3 is TGTGCCTGGGACAGGGACATGAACACTGAAGCTTTCTTT. The chain uses TRBV30 and TRBJ1-1; TRBD1 aligns across 7 bases. V shed 5 bases, J shed 0 bases, and the junction held 3 bases outside the gene matches. The CDR3 has 13 amino acids. Looked up from germline, CDR1 is GTSNPN and CDR2 is SVGIG (reference sequence).

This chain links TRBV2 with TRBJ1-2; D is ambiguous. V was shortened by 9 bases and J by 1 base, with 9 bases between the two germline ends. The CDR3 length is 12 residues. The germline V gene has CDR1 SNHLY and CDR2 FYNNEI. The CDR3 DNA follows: TGTGCCAGGGAAGACATTAACTATGGCTACACCTTC. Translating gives CAREDINYGYTF.

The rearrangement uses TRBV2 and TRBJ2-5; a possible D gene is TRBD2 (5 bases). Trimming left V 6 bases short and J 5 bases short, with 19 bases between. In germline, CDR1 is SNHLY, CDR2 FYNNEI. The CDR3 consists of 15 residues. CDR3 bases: TGTGCCAGCAGAGGAGGTCTAGGAGGATCGGAGACCCAGTACTTC. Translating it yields CASRGGLGGSETQYF.

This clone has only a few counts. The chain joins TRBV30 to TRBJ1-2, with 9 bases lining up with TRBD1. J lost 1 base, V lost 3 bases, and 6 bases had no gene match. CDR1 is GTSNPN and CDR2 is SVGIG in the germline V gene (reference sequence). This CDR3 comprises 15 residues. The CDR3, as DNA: TGTGCCTGGAGATTGGGACAGGGTTATAACTATGGCTACACCTTC. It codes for CAWRLGQGYNYGYTF.

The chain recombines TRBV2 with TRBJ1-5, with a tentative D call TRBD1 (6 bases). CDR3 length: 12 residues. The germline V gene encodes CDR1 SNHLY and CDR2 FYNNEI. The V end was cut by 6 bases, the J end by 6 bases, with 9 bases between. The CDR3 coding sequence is TGTGCCAGCAGGGGGGCCAGTCAGCCCCAGCATTTT. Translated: CASRGASQPQHF.

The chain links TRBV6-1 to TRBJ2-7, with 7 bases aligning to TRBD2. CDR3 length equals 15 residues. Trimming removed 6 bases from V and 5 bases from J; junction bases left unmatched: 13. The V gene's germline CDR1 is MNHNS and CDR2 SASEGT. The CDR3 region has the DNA TGTGCCAGCAGCGAACCCGGGAGGCGAAAGGACGAGCAGTACTTC. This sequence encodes CASSEPGRRKDEQYF.